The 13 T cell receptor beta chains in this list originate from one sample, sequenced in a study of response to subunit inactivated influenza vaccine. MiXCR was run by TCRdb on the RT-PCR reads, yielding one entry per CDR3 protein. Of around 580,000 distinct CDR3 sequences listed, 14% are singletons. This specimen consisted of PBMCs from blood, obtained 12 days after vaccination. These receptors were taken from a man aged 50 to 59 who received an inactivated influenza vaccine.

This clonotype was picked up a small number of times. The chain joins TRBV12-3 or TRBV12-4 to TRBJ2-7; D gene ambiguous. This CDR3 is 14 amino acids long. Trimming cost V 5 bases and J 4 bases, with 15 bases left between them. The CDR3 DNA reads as TGTGCCAGCAGTCGCGCATGGAAGGGTTACGAGCAGTACTTC. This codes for CASSRAWKGYEQYF.

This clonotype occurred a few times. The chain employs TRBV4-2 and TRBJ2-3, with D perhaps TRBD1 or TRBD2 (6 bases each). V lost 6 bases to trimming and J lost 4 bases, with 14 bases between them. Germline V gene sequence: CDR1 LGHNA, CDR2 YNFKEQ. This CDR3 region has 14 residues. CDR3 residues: CASRDRGRADTQYF. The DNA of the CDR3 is TGTGCCAGCAGAGACCGGGGGCGGGCAGATACGCAGTATTTT.

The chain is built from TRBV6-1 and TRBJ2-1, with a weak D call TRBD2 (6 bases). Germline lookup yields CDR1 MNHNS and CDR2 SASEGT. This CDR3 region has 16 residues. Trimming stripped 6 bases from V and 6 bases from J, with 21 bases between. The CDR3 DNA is TGTGCCAGCAGGGCTATGCGGGAACTTTTAATCAATGAGCAGTTCTTC. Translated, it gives CASRAMRELLINEQFF.

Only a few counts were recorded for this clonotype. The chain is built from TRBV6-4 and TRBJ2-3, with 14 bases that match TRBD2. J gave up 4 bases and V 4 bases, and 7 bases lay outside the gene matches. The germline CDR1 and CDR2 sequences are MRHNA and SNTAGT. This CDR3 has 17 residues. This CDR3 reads CASSGKTGLAGADTQYF. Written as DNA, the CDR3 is TGTGCCAGCAGTGGAAAAACGGGACTAGCGGGAGCAGATACGCAGTATTTT.

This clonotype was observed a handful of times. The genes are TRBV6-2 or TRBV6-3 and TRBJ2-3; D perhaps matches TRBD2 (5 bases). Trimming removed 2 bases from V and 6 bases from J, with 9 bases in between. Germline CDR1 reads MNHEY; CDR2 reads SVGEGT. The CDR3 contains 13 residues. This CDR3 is CASSYPRGDTQYF. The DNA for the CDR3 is TGTGCCAGCAGTTACCCCAGAGGGGATACGCAGTATTTT.

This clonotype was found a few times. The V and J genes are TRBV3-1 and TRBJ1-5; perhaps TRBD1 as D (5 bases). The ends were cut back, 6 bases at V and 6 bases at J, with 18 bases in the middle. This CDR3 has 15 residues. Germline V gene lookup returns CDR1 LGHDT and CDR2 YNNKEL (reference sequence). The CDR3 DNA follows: TGTGCCAGCAGTTGGGGGGATAAAGTAGGTCAGCCCCAGCATTTT. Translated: CASSWGDKVGQPQHF.

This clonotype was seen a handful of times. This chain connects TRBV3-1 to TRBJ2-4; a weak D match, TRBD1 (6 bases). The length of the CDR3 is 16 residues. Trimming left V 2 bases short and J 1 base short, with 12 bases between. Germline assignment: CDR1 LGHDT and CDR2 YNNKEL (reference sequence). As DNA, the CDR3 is TGTGCCAGCAGCCAACAGTTCAGGGGTGCCAAAAACATTCAGTACTTC. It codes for CASSQQFRGAKNIQYF.

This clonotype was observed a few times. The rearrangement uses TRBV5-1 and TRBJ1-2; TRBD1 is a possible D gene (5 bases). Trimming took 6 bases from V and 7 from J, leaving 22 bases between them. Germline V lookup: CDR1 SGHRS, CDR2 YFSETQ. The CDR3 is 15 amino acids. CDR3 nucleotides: TGCGCCAGCACCCCGGGGCCCGGCAGGGCCGGTGGCTACACCTTC. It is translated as CASTPGPGRAGGYTF.

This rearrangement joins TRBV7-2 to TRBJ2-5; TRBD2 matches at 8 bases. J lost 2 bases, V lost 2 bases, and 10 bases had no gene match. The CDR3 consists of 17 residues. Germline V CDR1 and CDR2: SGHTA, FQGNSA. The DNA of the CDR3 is TGTGCCAGCAGCTTACGCTACAGCGGGGGATCGCAAGAGACCCAGTACTTC. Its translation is CASSLRYSGGSQETQYF.

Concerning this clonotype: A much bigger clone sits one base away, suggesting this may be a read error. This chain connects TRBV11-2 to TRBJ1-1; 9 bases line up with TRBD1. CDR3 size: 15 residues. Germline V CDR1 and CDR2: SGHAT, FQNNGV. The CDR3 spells CASILGWTGDTEAFF. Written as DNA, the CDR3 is TGTGCCAGCATCTTAGGGTGGACAGGGGACACTGAAGCTTTCTTT.

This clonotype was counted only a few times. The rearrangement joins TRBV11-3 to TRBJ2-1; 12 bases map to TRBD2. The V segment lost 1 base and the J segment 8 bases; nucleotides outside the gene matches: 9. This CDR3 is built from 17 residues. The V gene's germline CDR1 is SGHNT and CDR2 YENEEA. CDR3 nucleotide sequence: TGTGCCAGCAGCTTAGGTACGCGGACTAGCGGGACGCATGAGCAGTTCTTC. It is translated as CASSLGTRTSGTHEQFF.

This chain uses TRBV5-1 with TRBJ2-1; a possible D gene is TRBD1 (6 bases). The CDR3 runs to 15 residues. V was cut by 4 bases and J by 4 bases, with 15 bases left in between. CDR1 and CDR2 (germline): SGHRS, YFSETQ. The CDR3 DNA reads TGCGCCAGCAGCCCTGGACAGAGCCTATACAATGAGCAGTTCTTC. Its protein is CASSPGQSLYNEQFF.

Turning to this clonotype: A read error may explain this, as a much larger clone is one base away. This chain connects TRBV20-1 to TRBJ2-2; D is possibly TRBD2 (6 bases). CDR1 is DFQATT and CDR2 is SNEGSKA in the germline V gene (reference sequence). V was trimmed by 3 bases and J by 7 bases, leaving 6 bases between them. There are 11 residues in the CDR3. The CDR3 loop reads CSARGGGELFF. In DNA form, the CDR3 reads TGCAGTGCTAGGGGGGGCGGGGAGCTGTTTTTT.